This TCR beta chain appears in the sequencing data of a study of blood T cell repertoires in COVID-19. Whole-study context: PBMCs, B-cell-depleted T cells, or T cells provided the cDNA or gDNA that made up the material.

In the original processing: Scientists estimated how many nucleated cells there were by amplifying reference gene primers. The table came from immunoSEQ multiplex PCR; TCRdb's copy has only in-frame clones and leaves some out. Clone size and the V and J calls come from that table; the DNA yielded D and trimming. The sample records more than 85,000 clones, 81% being singletons. The CDR3 sequence is 15 residues long. Germline V gene sequence: CDR1 KGHSH, CDR2 LQKENI. V dropped 0 bases and J dropped 2 bases, with 8 bases sitting between them. This TCR was sampled from an elderly man with acute or convalescent COVID-19. The sample taken for sequencing was peripheral blood. The chain has TRBV18 and TRBJ1-5; D remains ambiguous. CDR3: CASSPPWAGNQPQHF. DNA for the CDR3: TGTGCCAGCTCACCACCCTGGGCAGGCAATCAGCCCCAGCATTTT.